These T cell receptor beta chains were read from a single sample in a study of cytomegalovirus exposure and HLA in healthy donors. TCRdb's copy holds only in-frame clones and misses some; the assay was immunoSEQ multiplex PCR. In the table there are 110,000 or so clones, 82% of which are singletons. Sequencing was done on a sample of PBMCs. These receptors all stem from a woman aged 18-35 years in good health and CMV-seronegative. The CDR3 runs from the conserved cysteine through the conserved F or W. The D gene is left open where the match is weak. A row's size may be missing; if present it is once, few, many or a size class.

TRBJ2-5	.	.	TRBV7-9	CASSLSSETQYF	TGTGCCAGCAGCTTATCCAGTGAGACCCAGTACTTC
TRBJ1-2	.	few	TRBV18	CASSPAGSYGYTF	TGTGCCAGCTCACCAGCGGGAAGCTATGGCTACACCTTC
TRBJ1-2	TRBD1	.	TRBV5-6	CASSFERGHGYTF	TGTGCCAGCAGCTTCGAGAGGGGGCATGGCTACACCTTC
TRBJ1-2	TRBD1	.	TRBV27	CASSRQGPYGYTF	TGTGCCAGCAGTCGACAGGGACCATATGGCTACACCTTC
TRBJ2-5	.	few	TRBV7-2	CASSLKKADQETQYF	TGTGCCAGCAGCTTAAAGAAGGCGGACCAAGAGACCCAGTACTTC
TRBJ1-1	.	few	TRBV5-1	CASSLDSMNTEAFF	TGCGCCAGCAGCTTGGACAGCATGAACACTGAAGCTTTCTTT
TRBJ1-5	TRBD1	.	TRBV5-7	CASGPDRAGNQPQHF	TGTGCCAGCGGACCGGACAGGGCTGGCAATCAGCCCCAGCATTTT
TRBJ2-3	.	.	TRBV5-1	CASSLALSSTDTQYF	TGCGCCAGCAGCTTGGCCTTATCCTCCACAGATACGCAGTATTTT
TRBJ1-1	.	few	TRBV19	CASSIGGRVNTEAFF	TGTGCCAGTAGTATAGGGGGGAGGGTGAACACTGAAGCTTTCTTT
TRBJ1-1	.	.	TRBV28	CASRGGTEAFF	TGTGCCAGCAGAGGGGGTACTGAAGCTTTCTTT
TRBJ1-1	.	.	TRBV2	CASSLTPLRGVNTEAFF	TGTGCCAGCAGTCTGACACCGCTCCGGGGGGTGAACACTGAAGCTTTCTTT
TRBJ2-5	.	.	TRBV21-1	CASSKGAGMKETQYF	TGTGCCAGCAGCAAAGGGGCAGGGATGAAGGAGACCCAGTACTTC
TRBJ2-3	.	.	TRBV2	CASSEQGIVADTQYF	TGTGCCAGCAGTGAACAGGGGATAGTGGCGGATACGCAGTATTTT
TRBJ2-7	.	.	TRBV7-2	CASSLAGSREQYF	TGTGCCAGCAGCTTAGCTGGGTCGAGGGAGCAGTACTTC
TRBJ1-4	.	.	TRBV21-1	CASSKWGGLGEKLFF	TGTGCCAGCAGCAAGTGGGGGGGGCTCGGGGAAAAACTGTTTTTT
TRBJ2-5	TRBD2	.	TRBV7-9	CASSLAGGGGTQETQYF	TGTGCCAGCAGCTTAGCGGGCGGCGGGGGGACCCAAGAGACCCAGTACTTC
TRBJ1-5	.	once	TRBV27	CASRAGNNQPQHF	TGTGCCAGCAGGGCAGGGAACAATCAGCCCCAGCATTTT
TRBJ2-7	.	.	TRBV5-1	CASSFRAGQYYEQYF	TGCGCCAGCAGCTTTAGGGCAGGACAGTATTACGAGCAGTACTTC
TRBJ1-6	.	.	TRBV27	CASSSLLGTPLHF	TGTGCCAGCAGTTCCTTACTAGGGACACCCCTCCACTTT
TRBJ2-1	.	.	TRBV6-5	CASSYSTANEQFF	TGTGCCAGCAGTTACTCTACAGCAAATGAGCAGTTCTTC
TRBJ1-4	TRBD1	.	TRBV6-1	CASSGTGVREKLFF	TGTGCCAGCAGTGGAACAGGGGTGCGGGAAAAACTGTTTTTT
TRBJ1-2	TRBD1	.	TRBV5-4	CASSFPGQNYGYTF	TGTGCCAGCAGCTTTCCGGGACAGAACTATGGCTACACCTTC
TRBJ1-2	.	.	TRBV19	CASRGGRGYTF	TGTGCCAGTAGGGGAGGGCGAGGCTACACCTTC
TRBJ2-7	.	.	TRBV7-9	CASTTDSMGEQYF	TGTGCCAGCACTACGGACAGTATGGGCGAGCAGTACTTC
TRBJ2-1	TRBD2	.	TRBV19	CASSLKSGGRGEQFF	TGTGCCAGTAGCCTTAAGAGCGGGGGGAGGGGTGAGCAGTTCTTC
TRBJ2-2	.	.	TRBV7-7	CASSLVGGTNTGELFF	TGTGCTAGCAGCTTAGTCGGCGGGACGAACACCGGGGAGCTGTTTTTT
TRBJ2-1	TRBD1	.	TRBV9	CASSDHAEGQGQFF	TGTGCCAGCAGCGACCACGCGGAGGGACAGGGGCAGTTCTTC
TRBJ1-1	TRBD1	.	TRBV5-6	CASSPAGGSNTEAFF	TGTGCCAGCAGCCCCGCAGGGGGTTCGAACACTGAAGCTTTCTTT
TRBJ1-2	.	.	TRBV28	CASRGTAGYYGYTF	TGTGCCAGCAGGGGGACGGCGGGGTACTATGGCTACACCTTC
TRBJ1-3	TRBD1	.	TRBV9	CASSGDRGSNTIYF	TGTGCCAGCAGCGGAGACAGGGGTTCAAACACCATATATTTT
TRBJ2-5	TRBD2	few	TRBV4-1	CASSQAGAGKETQYF	TGCGCCAGCAGCCAAGCGGGAGCGGGGAAAGAGACCCAGTACTTC
TRBJ2-2	.	few	TRBV6-4	CASSAGDTGELFF	TGTGCCAGCAGTGCAGGGGACACCGGGGAGCTGTTTTTT